Given below is one T cell receptor (beta chain) in context. The antigen is not known. Germline CDR1 and CDR2: SGDLS and YYNGEE. CDR3 size: 14 residues. V was clipped by 2 bases and J by 6 bases; unmatched bases: 4. The data are from a study of shared clonotypes between healthy human individuals. Study-wide results and limits: The sole specimen, blood, was sampled, and tissue repertoires likely differ.

Libraries were prepared by immunoSEQ multiplex PCR; TCRdb keeps only in-frame clonotypes and omits some of them. The sample lists 1.6 million or so clones, just under 99% seen once, with 0.3% to 0.45% in the top ten. V usage is TRBV9 and J usage is TRBJ2-7; 11 nucleotides agree with TRBD2. The sequence derives from a man aged 30 to 45 in good health. The sample comprised naive CD4+ T cells sorted from blood. Subset indicated: CD45RA+ positively selected. Here the CDR3 reads CASSVGLADGEQYF. The CDR3 bases are TGTGCCAGCAGCGTGGGACTAGCGGACGGCGAGCAGTACTTC.